This T cell receptor (beta chain) was identified during a study of shared T cell receptors in the human thymus. V gave up 2 bases and J gave up 2 bases; unmatched junction bases: 3. Per germline, CDR1 LGHNA and CDR2 YNFKEQ. The length of the CDR3 is 16 residues. Using immunoSEQ multiplex PCR, the repertoire was profiled, and TCRdb retains in-frame clones only, with some absent. In the table there are about 500,000 clones, about four fifths of which are singletons. This sample also appeared in a second study, on human thymus T cells. Per that study: Healthy Finnish infants undergoing corrective surgery for congenital heart defects provided the donor material. The thymus tissue came from resections taken during corrective heart surgery. Unrelated individuals reportedly shared highly overlapping thymic TCR repertoires.

What was sequenced was thymocytes. This TCR came from a boy in the first two years of life with a congenital heart defect. The chain uses TRBV4-2 and TRBJ2-3, with TRBD2 identical over 11 bases. The CDR3 bases are TGTGCCAGCAGCCAACTGGGACTAGCGGACACAGATACGCAGTATTTT. This translates into CASSQLGLADTDTQYF.